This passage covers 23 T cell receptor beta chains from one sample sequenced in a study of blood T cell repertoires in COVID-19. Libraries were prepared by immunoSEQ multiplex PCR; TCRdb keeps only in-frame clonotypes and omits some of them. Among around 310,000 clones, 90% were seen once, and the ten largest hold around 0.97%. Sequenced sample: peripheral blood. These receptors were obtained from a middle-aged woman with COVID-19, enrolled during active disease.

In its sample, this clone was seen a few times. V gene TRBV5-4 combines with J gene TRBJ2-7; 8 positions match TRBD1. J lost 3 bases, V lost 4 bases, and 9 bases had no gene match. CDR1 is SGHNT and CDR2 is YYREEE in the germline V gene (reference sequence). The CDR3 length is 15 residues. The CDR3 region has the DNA TGTGCCAGCAGCCTCCCCGACAGGGGCGGCTACGAGCAGTACTTC. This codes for CASSLPDRGGYEQYF.

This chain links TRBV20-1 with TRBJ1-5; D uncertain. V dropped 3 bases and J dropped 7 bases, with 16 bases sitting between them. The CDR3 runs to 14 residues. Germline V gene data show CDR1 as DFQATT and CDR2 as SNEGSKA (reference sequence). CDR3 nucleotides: TGCAGTGCTAGTTTTAGTCCTAATAACCAGCCCCAGCATTTT. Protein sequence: CSASFSPNNQPQHF.

CDR3 in amino acids: CASSYFPDTTYEQYF. CDR3 nucleotide sequence: TGTGCCAGCAGTTACTTCCCGGACACAACCTACGAGCAGTACTTC. The chain has TRBV6-5 and TRBJ2-7; D may be TRBD1 (5 bases). This CDR3 has 15 residues. Germline CDR1 MNHEY, CDR2 SVGAGI. Trimming stripped 1 base from V and 2 bases from J, with 12 bases between.

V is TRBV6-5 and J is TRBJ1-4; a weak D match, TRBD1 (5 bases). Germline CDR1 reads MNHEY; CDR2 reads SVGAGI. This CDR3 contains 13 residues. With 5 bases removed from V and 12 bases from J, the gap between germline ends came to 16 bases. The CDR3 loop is CASSPKEWGELFF. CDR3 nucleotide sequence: TGTGCCAGCAGTCCAAAAGAGTGGGGGGAACTGTTTTTT.

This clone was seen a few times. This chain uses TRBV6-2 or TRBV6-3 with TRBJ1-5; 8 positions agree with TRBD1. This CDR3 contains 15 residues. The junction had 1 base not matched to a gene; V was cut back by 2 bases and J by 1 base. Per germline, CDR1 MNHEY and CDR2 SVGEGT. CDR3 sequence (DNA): TGTGCCAGCAGTTACCAGGGGGCGAGCAATCAGCCCCAGCATTTT. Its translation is CASSYQGASNQPQHF.

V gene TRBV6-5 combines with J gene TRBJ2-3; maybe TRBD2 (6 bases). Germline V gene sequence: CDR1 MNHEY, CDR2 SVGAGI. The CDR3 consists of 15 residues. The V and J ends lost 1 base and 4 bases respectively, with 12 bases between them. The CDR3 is CASSYYGSLPDTQYF. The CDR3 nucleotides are TGTGCCAGCAGTTACTACGGGAGTCTCCCAGATACGCAGTATTTT.

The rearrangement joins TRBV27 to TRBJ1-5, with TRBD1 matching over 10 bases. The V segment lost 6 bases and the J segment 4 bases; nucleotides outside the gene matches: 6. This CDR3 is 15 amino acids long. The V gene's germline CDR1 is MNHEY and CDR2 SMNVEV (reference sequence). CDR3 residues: CASRDRGPGNQPQHF. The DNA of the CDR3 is TGTGCCAGCAGAGACAGGGGGCCGGGAAATCAGCCCCAGCATTTT.

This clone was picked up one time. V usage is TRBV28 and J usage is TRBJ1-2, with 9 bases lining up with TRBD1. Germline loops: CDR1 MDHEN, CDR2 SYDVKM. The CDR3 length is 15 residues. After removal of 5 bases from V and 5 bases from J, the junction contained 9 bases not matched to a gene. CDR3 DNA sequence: TGTGCCAGCAGTCCCCCCGGGACAGGGACTTATGGCTACACCTTC. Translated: CASSPPGTGTYGYTF.

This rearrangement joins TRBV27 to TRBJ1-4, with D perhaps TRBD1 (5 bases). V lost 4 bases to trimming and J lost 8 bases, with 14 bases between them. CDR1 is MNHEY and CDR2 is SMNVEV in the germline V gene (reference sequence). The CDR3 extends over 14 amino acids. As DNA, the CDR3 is TGTGCCAGCAGTTCGTATAGGGCAGGGGAAAAACTGTTTTTT. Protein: CASSSYRAGEKLFF.

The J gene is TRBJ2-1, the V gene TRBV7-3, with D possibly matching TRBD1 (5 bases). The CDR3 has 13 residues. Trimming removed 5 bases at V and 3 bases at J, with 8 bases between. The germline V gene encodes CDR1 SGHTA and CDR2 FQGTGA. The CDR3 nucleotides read TGTGCCAGCAGCCGGCAGGGCTACAATGAGCAGTTCTTC. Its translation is CASSRQGYNEQFF. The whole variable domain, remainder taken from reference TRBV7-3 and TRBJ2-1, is GAGVSQTPSNKVTEKGKYVELRCDPISGHTALYWYRQSLGQGPEFLIYFQGTGAADDSGLPNDRFFAVRPEGSVSTLKIQRTERGDSAVYLCASSRQGYNEQFFGPGTRLTVL.

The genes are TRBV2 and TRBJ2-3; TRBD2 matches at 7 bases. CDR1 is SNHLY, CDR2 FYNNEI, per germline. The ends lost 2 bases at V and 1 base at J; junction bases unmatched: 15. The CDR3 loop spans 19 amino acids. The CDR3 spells CASSESLMMAGDRTDTQYF. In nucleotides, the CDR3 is TGTGCCAGCAGTGAAAGTTTGATGATGGCGGGGGACCGCACAGATACGCAGTATTTT. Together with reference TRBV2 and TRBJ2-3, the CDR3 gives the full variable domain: EPEVTQTPSHQVTQMGQEVILRCVPISNHLYFYWYRQILGQKVEFLVSFYNNEISEKSEIFDDQFSVERPDGSNFTLKIRSTKLEDSAMYFCASSESLMMAGDRTDTQYFGPGTRLTVL.

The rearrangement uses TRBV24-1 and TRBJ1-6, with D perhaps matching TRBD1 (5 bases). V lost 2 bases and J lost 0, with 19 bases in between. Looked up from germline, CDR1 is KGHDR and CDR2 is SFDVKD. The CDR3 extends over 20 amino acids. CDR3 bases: TGTGCCACCAGTGATTGGAATATTGACAGTTACCTCTCCTATAATTCACCCCTCCACTTT. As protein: CATSDWNIDSYLSYNSPLHF.

CDR3 DNA: TGTGCCAGCAGCGTAGTTCCTAGCGGGGCGAACACCGGGGAGCTGTTTTTT. Protein product: CASSVVPSGANTGELFF. The chain recombines TRBV9 with TRBJ2-2; TRBD2 matches 9 bases. J was trimmed by 0 bases and V by 0 bases; bases with no gene match: 3. The CDR3 contains 17 residues. Germline-derived CDR1 and CDR2 are SGDLS and YYNGEE.

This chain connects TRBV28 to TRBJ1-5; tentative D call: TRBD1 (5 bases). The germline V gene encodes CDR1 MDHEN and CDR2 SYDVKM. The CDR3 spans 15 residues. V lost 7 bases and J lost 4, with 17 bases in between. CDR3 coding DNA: TGTGCCAGCAAGGGGACTACGGATTATAATCAGCCCCAGCATTTT. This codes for CASKGTTDYNQPQHF.

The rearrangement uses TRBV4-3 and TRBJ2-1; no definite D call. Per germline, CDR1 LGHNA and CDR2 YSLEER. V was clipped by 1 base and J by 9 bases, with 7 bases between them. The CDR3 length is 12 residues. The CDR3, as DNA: TGCGCCAGCAGCCAAGTGAACAGTGAGCAGTTCTTC. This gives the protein CASSQVNSEQFF.

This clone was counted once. CDR3 coding DNA: TGTGCCAGCAGCTTAAGACCGACAAGCTCTGGGGCCAACGTCCTGACTTTC. This encodes CASSLRPTSSGANVLTF. This chain uses TRBV7-2 with TRBJ2-6, with D unclear. CDR3 length: 17 amino acids. The V end lost 2 bases, the J end lost 0 bases, and 11 bases lay between the germline ends. In germline, CDR1 is SGHTA, CDR2 FQGNSA.

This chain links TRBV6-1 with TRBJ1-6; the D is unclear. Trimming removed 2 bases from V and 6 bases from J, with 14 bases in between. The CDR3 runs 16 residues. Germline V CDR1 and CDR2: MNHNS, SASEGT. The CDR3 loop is CASSEPGRLLNSPLHF. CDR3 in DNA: TGTGCCAGCAGTGAACCTGGGCGCTTGCTTAATTCACCCCTCCACTTT.

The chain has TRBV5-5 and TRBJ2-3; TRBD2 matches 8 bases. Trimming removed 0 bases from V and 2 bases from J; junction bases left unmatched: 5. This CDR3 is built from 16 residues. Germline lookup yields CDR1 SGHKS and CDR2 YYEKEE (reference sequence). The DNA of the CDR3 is TGTGCCAGCAGCTTGGGCGGGAGGCTAGTCACAGATACGCAGTATTTT. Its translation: CASSLGGRLVTDTQYF.

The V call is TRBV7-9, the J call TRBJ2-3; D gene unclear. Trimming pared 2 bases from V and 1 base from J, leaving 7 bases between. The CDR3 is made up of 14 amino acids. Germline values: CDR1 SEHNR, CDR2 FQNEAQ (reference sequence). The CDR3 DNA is TGTGCCAGCAGCTTAACCCTAGGCACAGATACGCAGTATTTT. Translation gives CASSLTLGTDTQYF. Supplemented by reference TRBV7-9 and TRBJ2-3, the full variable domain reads DTGVSQNPRHKITKRGQNVTFRCDPISEHNRLYWYRQTLGQGPEFLTYFQNEAQLEKSRLLSDRFSAERPKGSFSTLEIQRTEQGDSAMYLCASSLTLGTDTQYFGPGTRLTVL.

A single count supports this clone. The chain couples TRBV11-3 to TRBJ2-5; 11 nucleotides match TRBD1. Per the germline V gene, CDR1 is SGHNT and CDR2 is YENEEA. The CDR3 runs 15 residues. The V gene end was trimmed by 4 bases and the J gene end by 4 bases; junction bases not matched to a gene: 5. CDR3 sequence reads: CASSSGQGAAETQYF. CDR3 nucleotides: TGTGCCAGCAGCTCTGGACAGGGGGCCGCAGAGACCCAGTACTTC.

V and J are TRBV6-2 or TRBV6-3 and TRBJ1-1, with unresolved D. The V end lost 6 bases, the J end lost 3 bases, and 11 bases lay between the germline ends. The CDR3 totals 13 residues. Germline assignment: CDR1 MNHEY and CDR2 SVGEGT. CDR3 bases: TGTGCCAGCAGCCCCTCGGTTTACACTGAAGCTTTCTTT. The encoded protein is CASSPSVYTEAFF.

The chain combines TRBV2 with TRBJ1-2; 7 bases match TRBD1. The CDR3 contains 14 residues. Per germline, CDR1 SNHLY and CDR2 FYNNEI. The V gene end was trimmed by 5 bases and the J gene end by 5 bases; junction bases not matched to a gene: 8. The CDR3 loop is CASSPAGTVYGYTF. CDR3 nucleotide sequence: TGTGCCAGCAGTCCTGCCGGGACAGTGTATGGCTACACCTTC.

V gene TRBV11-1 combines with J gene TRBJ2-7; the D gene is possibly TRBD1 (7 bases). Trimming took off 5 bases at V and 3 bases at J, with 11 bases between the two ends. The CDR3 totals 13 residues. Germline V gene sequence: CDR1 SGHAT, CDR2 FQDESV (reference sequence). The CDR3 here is CASSQGGRYEQYF. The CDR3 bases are TGTGCCAGCAGCCAGGGGGGACGCTACGAGCAGTACTTC.